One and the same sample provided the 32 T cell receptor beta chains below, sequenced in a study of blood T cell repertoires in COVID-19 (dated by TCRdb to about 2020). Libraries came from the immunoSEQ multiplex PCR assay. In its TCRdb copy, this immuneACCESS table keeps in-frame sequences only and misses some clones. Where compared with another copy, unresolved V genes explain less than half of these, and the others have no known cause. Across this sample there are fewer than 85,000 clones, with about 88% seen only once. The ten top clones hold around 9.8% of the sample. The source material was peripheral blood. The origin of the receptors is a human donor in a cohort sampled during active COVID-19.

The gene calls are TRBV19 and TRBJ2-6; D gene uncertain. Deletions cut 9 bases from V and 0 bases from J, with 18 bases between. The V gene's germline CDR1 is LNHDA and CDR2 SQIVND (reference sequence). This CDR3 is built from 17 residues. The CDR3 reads CASSLDTLISGANVLTF. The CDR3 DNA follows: TGTGCCAGCTCTCTCGACACCCTCATCTCTGGGGCCAACGTCCTGACTTTC.

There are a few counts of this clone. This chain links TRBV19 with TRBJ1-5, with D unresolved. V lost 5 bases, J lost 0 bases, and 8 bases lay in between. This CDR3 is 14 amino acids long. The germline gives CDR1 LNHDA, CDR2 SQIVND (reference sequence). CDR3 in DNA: TGTGCCAGTAGTCCGCAGGTTAGCAATCAGCCCCAGCATTTT. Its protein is CASSPQVSNQPQHF.

The CDR3 region has the DNA TGTGCCAGCAGCTTAAATCCAGGGGGCCGGGATGAAGCTTTCTTT. Protein product: CASSLNPGGRDEAFF. The rearrangement links TRBV7-3 to TRBJ1-1; 8 bases align to TRBD1. The CDR3 is 15 residues long. Trimming cost V 1 base and J 7 bases; bases outside gene matches: 8. CDR1 and CDR2 (germline): SGHTA, FQGTGA. Combining the CDR3 with reference TRBV7-3 and TRBJ1-1 gives the whole variable domain GAGVSQTPSNKVTEKGKYVELRCDPISGHTALYWYRQSLGQGPEFLIYFQGTGAADDSGLPNDRFFAVRPEGSVSTLKIQRTERGDSAVYLCASSLNPGGRDEAFFGQGTRLTVV.

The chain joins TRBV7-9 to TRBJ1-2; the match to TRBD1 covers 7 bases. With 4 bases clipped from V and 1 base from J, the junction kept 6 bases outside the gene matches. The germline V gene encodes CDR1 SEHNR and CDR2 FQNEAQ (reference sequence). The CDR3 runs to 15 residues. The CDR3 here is CASSSETGSNYGYTF. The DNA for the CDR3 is TGTGCCAGCAGCTCCGAGACAGGGAGTAACTATGGCTACACCTTC.

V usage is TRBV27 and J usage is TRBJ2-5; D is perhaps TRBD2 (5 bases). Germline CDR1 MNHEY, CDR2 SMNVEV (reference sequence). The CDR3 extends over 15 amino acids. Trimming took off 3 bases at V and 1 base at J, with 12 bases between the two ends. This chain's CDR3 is CASSLKRGLQETQYF. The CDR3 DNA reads TGTGCCAGCAGTTTGAAGCGAGGACTCCAAGAGACCCAGTACTTC.

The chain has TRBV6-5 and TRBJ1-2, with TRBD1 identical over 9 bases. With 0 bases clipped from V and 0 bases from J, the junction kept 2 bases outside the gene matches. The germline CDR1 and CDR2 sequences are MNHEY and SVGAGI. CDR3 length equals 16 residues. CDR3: CASSYSYRGPNYGYTF. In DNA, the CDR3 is TGTGCCAGCAGTTACTCGTACAGGGGGCCTAACTATGGCTACACCTTC.

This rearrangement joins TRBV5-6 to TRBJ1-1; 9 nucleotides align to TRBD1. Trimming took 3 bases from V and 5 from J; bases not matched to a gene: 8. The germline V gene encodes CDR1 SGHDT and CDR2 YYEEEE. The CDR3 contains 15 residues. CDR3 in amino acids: CASSWVTGGYTEAFF. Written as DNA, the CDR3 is TGTGCCAGCAGCTGGGTAACAGGGGGCTATACTGAAGCTTTCTTT.

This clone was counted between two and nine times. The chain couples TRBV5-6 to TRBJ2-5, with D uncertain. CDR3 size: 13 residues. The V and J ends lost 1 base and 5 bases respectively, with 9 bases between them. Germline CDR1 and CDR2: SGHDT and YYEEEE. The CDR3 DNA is TGTGCCAGCAGCTTGCAGGTGCGTGAGACCCAGTACTTC. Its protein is CASSLQVRETQYF.

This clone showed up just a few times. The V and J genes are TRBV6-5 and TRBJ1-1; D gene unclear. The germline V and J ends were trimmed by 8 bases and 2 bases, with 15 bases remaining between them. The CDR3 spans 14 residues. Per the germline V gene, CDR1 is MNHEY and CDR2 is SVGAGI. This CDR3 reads CASLPAGLNTEAFF. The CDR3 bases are TGTGCCAGCCTACCGGCAGGCTTAAACACTGAAGCTTTCTTT.

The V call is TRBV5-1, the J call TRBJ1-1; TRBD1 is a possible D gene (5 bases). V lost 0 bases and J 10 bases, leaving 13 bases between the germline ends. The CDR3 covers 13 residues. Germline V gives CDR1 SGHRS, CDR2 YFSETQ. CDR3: CASSLEYRTIAFF. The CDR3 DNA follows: TGCGCCAGCAGCTTGGAGTATAGGACAATAGCTTTCTTT.

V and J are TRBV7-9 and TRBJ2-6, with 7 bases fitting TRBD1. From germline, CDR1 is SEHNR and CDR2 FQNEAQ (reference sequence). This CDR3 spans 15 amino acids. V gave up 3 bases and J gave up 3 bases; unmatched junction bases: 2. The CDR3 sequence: CASSLRGLGANVLTF. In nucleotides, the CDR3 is TGTGCCAGCAGCTTGAGGGGGCTTGGGGCCAACGTCCTGACTTTC. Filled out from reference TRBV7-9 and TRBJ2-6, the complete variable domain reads DTGVSQNPRHKITKRGQNVTFRCDPISEHNRLYWYRQTLGQGPEFLTYFQNEAQLEKSRLLSDRFSAERPKGSFSTLEIQRTEQGDSAMYLCASSLRGLGANVLTFGAGSRLTVL.

The CDR3 is CASSRTGDMEPQHF. CDR3 in DNA: TGCGCCAGCAGCAGGACAGGGGATATGGAGCCCCAGCATTTT. This sequence joins TRBV5-1 and TRBJ1-5; 9 nucleotides align to TRBD1. Germline CDR1 and CDR2: SGHRS and YFSETQ. With 4 bases clipped from V and 8 bases from J, the junction kept 7 bases outside the gene matches. This CDR3 contains 14 residues.

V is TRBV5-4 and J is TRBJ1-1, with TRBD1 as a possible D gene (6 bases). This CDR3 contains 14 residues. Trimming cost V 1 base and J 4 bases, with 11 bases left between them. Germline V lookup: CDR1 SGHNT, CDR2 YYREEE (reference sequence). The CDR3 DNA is TGTGCCAGCAGCTTGCAGGGGCTGGGCACTGAAGCTTTCTTT. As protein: CASSLQGLGTEAFF.

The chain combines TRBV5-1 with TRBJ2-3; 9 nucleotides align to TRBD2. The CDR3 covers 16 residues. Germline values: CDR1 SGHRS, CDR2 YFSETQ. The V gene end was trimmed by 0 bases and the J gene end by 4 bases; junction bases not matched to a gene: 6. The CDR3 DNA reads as TGCGCCAGCAGCTTGGCGGGTAGCGGGAGCCCAGATACGCAGTATTTT. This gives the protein CASSLAGSGSPDTQYF. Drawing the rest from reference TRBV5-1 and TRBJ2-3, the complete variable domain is KAGVTQTPRYLIKTRGQQVTLSCSPISGHRSVSWYQQTPGQGLQFLFEYFSETQRNKGNFPGRFSGRQFSNSRSEMNVSTLELGDSALYLCASSLAGSGSPDTQYFGPGTRLTVL.

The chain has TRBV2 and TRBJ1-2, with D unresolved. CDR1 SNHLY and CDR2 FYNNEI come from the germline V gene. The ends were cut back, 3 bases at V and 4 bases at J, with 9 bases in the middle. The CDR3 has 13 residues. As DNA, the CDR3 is TGTGCCAGCAGTGATTTAACAGTCTATGGCTACACCTTC. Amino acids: CASSDLTVYGYTF.

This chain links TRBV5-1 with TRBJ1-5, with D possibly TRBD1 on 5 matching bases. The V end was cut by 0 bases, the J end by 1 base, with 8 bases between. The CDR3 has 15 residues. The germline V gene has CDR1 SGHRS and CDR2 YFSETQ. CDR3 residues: CASSLAGGSNQPQHF. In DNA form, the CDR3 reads TGCGCCAGCAGCTTGGCGGGGGGAAGCAATCAGCCCCAGCATTTT.

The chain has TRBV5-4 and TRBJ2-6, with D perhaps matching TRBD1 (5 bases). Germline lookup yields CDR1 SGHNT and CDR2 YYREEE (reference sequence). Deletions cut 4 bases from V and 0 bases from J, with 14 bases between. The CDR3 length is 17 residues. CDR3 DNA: TGTGCCAGCAGCGTGCAATCGACAGCCTCTGGGGCCAACGTCCTGACTTTC. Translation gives CASSVQSTASGANVLTF.

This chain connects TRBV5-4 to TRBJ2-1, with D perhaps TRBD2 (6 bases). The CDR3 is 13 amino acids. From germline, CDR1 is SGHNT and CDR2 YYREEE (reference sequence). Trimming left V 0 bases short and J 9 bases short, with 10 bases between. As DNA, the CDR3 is TGTGCCAGCAGCTTGGACAGGAGGGGTGAGCAGTTCTTC. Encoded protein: CASSLDRRGEQFF.

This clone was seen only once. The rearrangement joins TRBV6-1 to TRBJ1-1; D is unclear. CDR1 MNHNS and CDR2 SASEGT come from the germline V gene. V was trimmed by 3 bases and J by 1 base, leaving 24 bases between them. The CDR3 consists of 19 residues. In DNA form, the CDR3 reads TGTGCCAGCAGTGACCCCCCCCGCGGGCTCTTAAGGTCGAACACTGAAGCTTTCTTT. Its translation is CASSDPPRGLLRSNTEAFF.

The CDR3 nucleotides are TGTGCCAGCAGCTTTAGCGTCCAAGAGACCCAGTACTTC. Translating gives CASSFSVQETQYF. The rearrangement links TRBV7-2 to TRBJ2-5; D is possibly TRBD2 (5 bases). The germline CDR1 and CDR2 sequences are SGHTA and FQGNSA. CDR3 length: 13 residues. Trimming pared 3 bases from V and 1 base from J, leaving 6 bases between.

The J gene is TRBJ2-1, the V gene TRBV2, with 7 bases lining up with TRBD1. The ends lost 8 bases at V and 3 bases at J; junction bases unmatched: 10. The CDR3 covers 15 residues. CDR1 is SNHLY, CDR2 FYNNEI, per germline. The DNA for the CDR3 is TGTGCCAGCGGCAGGGGACAGACCGGCTACAATGAGCAGTTCTTC. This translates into CASGRGQTGYNEQFF.

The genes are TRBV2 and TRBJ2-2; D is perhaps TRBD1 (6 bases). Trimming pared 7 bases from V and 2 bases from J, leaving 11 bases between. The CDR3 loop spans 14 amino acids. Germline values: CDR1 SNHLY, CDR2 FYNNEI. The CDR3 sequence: CASTGTPNTGELFF. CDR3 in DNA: TGTGCCAGCACCGGGACACCTAACACCGGGGAGCTGTTTTTT.

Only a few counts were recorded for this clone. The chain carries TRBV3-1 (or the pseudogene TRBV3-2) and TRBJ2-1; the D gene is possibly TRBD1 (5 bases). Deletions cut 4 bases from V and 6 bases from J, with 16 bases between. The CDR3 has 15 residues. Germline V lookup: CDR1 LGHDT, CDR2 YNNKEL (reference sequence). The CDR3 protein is CASSPGAGRVNEQFF. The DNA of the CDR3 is TGTGCCAGCAGCCCTGGGGCTGGAAGGGTCAATGAGCAGTTCTTC.

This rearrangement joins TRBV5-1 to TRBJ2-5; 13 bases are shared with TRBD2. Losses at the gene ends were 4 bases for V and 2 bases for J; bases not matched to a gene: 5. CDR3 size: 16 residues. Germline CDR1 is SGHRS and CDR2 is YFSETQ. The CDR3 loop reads CASSPRTSGRQETQYF. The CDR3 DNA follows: TGCGCCAGCAGCCCCAGGACTAGCGGGAGACAAGAGACCCAGTACTTC.

Here the CDR3 DNA reads TGTGCCAGCAGCTTCAGGGCGGTAGGGACTGAAGCTTTCTTT. Translating gives CASSFRAVGTEAFF. This rearrangement joins TRBV7-3 to TRBJ1-1; a weak D match, TRBD1 (5 bases). V lost 3 bases and J 5 bases, leaving 13 bases between the germline ends. There are 14 residues in the CDR3. CDR1 and CDR2 from the germline V gene are SGHTA and FQGTGA.

CDR3 loop: CASSLDPPGTEAFF. DNA for the CDR3: TGTGCCAGCAGCTTAGATCCCCCAGGGACTGAAGCTTTCTTT. The V call is TRBV11-3, the J call TRBJ1-1; possible D gene TRBD1, 5 bases. From germline, CDR1 is SGHNT and CDR2 YENEEA. Between the trimmed V and J ends, which lost 0 bases and 5 bases, there was a span of 10 bases. The CDR3 runs to 14 residues.

CDR3 amino acids: CASSRGREETQYF. CDR3 in DNA: TGTGCCAGTAGCAGGGGGCGCGAAGAGACCCAGTACTTC. The V and J genes are TRBV19 and TRBJ2-5; 8 bases map to TRBD1. Germline CDR1 is LNHDA and CDR2 is SQIVND (reference sequence). CDR3 length equals 13 residues. V was clipped by 6 bases and J by 3 bases; unmatched bases: 3.

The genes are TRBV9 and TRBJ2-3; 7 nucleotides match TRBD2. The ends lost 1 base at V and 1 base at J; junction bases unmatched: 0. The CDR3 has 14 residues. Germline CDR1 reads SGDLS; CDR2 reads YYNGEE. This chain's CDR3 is CASSVRGGTDTQYF. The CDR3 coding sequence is TGTGCCAGCAGCGTACGGGGGGGCACAGATACGCAGTATTTT.

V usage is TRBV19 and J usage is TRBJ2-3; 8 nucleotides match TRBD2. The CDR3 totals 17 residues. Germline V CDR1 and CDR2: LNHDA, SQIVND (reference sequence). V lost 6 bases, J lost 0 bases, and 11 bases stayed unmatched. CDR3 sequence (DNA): TGTGCCAGTAGCGTGAGCGGGAGATTCTCTAGCACAGATACGCAGTATTTT. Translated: CASSVSGRFSSTDTQYF.

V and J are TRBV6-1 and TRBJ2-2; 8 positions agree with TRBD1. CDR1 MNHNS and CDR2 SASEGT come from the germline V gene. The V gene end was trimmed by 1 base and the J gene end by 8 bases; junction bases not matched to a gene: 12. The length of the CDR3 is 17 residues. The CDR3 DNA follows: TGTGCCAGCAGTGAAGGGACAGGGATTCGACCGAGAGGGGAGCTGTTTTTT. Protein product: CASSEGTGIRPRGELFF.

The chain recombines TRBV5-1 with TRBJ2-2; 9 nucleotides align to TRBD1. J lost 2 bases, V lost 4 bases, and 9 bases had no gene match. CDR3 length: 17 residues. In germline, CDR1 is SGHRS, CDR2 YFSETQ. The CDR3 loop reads CASSTPKTGGNTGELFF. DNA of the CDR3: TGCGCCAGCAGCACCCCGAAAACAGGGGGCAACACCGGGGAGCTGTTTTTT. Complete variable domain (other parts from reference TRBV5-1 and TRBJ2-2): KAGVTQTPRYLIKTRGQQVTLSCSPISGHRSVSWYQQTPGQGLQFLFEYFSETQRNKGNFPGRFSGRQFSNSRSEMNVSTLELGDSALYLCASSTPKTGGNTGELFFGEGSRLTVL.

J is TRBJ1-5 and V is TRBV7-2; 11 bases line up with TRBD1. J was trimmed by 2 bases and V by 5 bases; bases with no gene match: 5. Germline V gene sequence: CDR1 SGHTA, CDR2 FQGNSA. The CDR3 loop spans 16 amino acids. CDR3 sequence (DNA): TGTGCCAGCAGCCCCCGGACAGGGGGCGGCAATCAGCCCCAGCATTTT. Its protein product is CASSPRTGGGNQPQHF.